A single sample is the source of the 22 T cell receptor beta chains below, sequenced in a study of regulatory and conventional T cells in RAG deficiency. Sequencing used immunoSEQ multiplex PCR; TCRdb keeps in-frame clones, though not all of them. The sample records around 30,000 clones, roughly 96% being singletons. The sorted conventional CD4+ T cells were CD25-low and CD127-high, with genomic DNA sequenced. The sample also formed part of further work on regulatory T cells. Per that paper: Primers: 52 TRBV forward and 13 TRBJ reverse.

The sample was CD25- CD4+ T cells sorted from blood. These receptors all come from a human donor in good health.

This clone was picked up one time. V is TRBV27 and J is TRBJ1-6; 7 bases line up with TRBD1. The V gene end was trimmed by 3 bases and the J gene end by 7 bases; junction bases not matched to a gene: 9. The CDR3 loop spans 16 amino acids. CDR1 is MNHEY, CDR2 SMNVEV, per germline (reference sequence). CDR3 protein: CASSFGTADKNSPLHF. DNA for the CDR3: TGTGCCAGCAGTTTCGGGACAGCCGATAAAAATTCACCCCTCCACTTT.

The chain joins TRBV27 to TRBJ2-2, with D maybe TRBD2 (6 bases). Deletions cut 7 bases from V and 4 bases from J, with 16 bases between. Germline CDR1 is MNHEY and CDR2 is SMNVEV (reference sequence). CDR3 length: 15 residues. This chain's CDR3 is CASIGDSIRTGELFF. CDR3 nucleotide sequence: TGTGCCAGCATAGGGGACTCGATACGCACCGGGGAGCTGTTTTTT.

This rearrangement joins TRBV18 to TRBJ2-1; 12 bases fit TRBD1. This CDR3 has 15 residues. V shed 5 bases and J 9 bases; nucleotides not matched to a gene: 8. CDR1 is KGHSH, CDR2 LQKENI, per germline. This CDR3 is CASSSGQGALSEQFF. The CDR3 region has the DNA TGTGCCAGCTCATCGGGACAGGGGGCTTTGAGTGAGCAGTTCTTC.

The rearrangement joins TRBV14 to TRBJ1-4, with 9 bases lining up with TRBD1. Germline loops: CDR1 SGHDN, CDR2 FVKESK. This CDR3 region has 22 residues. V was pared by 3 bases and J by 4 bases, with 24 bases of the junction left unmatched. The chain's CDR3 is CASSHHGRRGQGTTNSNEKLFF. In DNA, the CDR3 is TGTGCCAGCAGCCATCACGGGAGAAGAGGACAGGGGACGACTAACAGTAATGAAAAACTGTTTTTT.

The sample holds one count of this clone. The rearrangement joins TRBV7-6 to TRBJ2-2, with 14 bases identical to TRBD2. Germline V CDR1 and CDR2: SGHVS, FNYEAQ. After removal of 3 bases from V and 4 bases from J, the junction contained 1 base not matched to a gene. The CDR3 length is 16 residues. CDR3 residues: CASSFGLAGGTGELFF. The CDR3 DNA is TGTGCCAGCAGCTTCGGACTAGCGGGGGGCACCGGGGAGCTGTTTTTT.

The J gene is TRBJ2-5, the V gene TRBV5-4; D possibly corresponds to TRBD1 (6 bases). V shed 4 bases and J shed 1 base, with 20 bases lying between them. The CDR3 totals 17 residues. CDR1 SGHNT and CDR2 YYREEE come from the germline V gene (reference sequence). DNA of the CDR3: TGTGCCAGCAGCCCGCGCCTCGGGACAACCTCCCAAGAGACCCAGTACTTC. It translates to CASSPRLGTTSQETQYF. Supplemented by reference TRBV5-4 and TRBJ2-5, the full variable domain reads ETGVTQSPTHLIKTRGQQVTLRCSSQSGHNTVSWYQQALGQGPQFIFQYYREEENGRGNFPPRFSGLQFPNYSSELNVNALELDDSALYLCASSPRLGTTSQETQYFGPGTRLLVL.

V gene TRBV15 combines with J gene TRBJ1-1; a weak D match, TRBD1 (5 bases). V was trimmed by 0 bases and J by 3 bases, leaving 8 bases between them. The germline gives CDR1 LNHNV, CDR2 YYDKDF (reference sequence). The CDR3 spans 14 residues. As DNA, the CDR3 is TGTGCCACCAGCAGAGACAGGGTCGACACTGAAGCTTTCTTT. Translating gives CATSRDRVDTEAFF.

The V and J genes are TRBV5-1 and TRBJ2-3; possible D gene TRBD2, 6 bases. There are 15 residues in the CDR3. Germline V gene data show CDR1 as SGHRS and CDR2 as YFSETQ. V was trimmed by 0 bases and J by 1 base, leaving 9 bases between them. The CDR3 sequence is CASSLESGRTDTQYF. DNA for the CDR3: TGCGCCAGCAGCTTGGAAAGCGGGCGCACAGATACGCAGTATTTT.

The rearrangement uses TRBV6-6 and TRBJ1-4; D is unclear. Trimming shortened V by 8 bases and J by 8 bases, and 6 bases separated the two germline ends. From germline, CDR1 is MNHNY and CDR2 SVGAGI (reference sequence). This CDR3 region has 10 residues. CDR3 loop: CASAGEKLFF. The CDR3 bases are TGTGCCAGCGCGGGGGAAAAACTGTTTTTT.

The chain joins TRBV6-1 to TRBJ1-4; 10 nucleotides match TRBD1. V dropped 10 bases and J dropped 8; count of bases not matched to a gene: 10. Per the germline V gene, CDR1 is MNHNS and CDR2 is SASEGT. The CDR3 contains 14 residues. CDR3 loop: CATKQGTGVEKLFF. The CDR3 region has the DNA TGTGCCACCAAACAAGGGACAGGGGTCGAAAAACTGTTTTTT.

J is TRBJ1-1 and V is TRBV7-3, with unresolved D. The ends were cut back, 2 bases at V and 6 bases at J, with 19 bases in the middle. The CDR3 runs to 16 residues. Germline V gives CDR1 SGHTA, CDR2 FQGTGA. The CDR3 loop is CASSLDPTDLQSEAFF. CDR3 nucleotide sequence: TGTGCCAGCAGCTTAGACCCCACAGATCTTCAATCTGAAGCTTTCTTT.

V is TRBV27 and J is TRBJ2-7, with 11 bases matching TRBD2. From germline, CDR1 is MNHEY and CDR2 SMNVEV (reference sequence). J gave up 5 bases and V 5 bases, and 20 bases lay outside the gene matches. CDR3 length equals 19 residues. The CDR3 DNA reads TGTGCCAGCAGTAGGAAGGCTCCCCTTACTAGCGGGGGTTCCCACGAGCAGTACTTC. Its translation: CASSRKAPLTSGGSHEQYF.

The count of this clone is one. This chain links TRBV9 with TRBJ1-2, with a possible D match to TRBD1 (5 bases). The CDR3 has 15 residues. Germline CDR1 and CDR2: SGDLS and YYNGEE. The V end was cut by 0 bases, the J end by 3 bases, with 12 bases between. The CDR3 region has the DNA TGTGCCAGCAGCGTAGGCCAGGGAGGTGACTATGGCTACACCTTC. It codes for CASSVGQGGDYGYTF.

In regard to this clone: Other DNA sequences in the same sample also yield this CDR3. This chain uses TRBV5-1 with TRBJ1-1; TRBD1 is a possible D gene (5 bases). The CDR3 consists of 15 residues. With 4 bases removed from V and 4 bases from J, the gap between germline ends came to 17 bases. Germline V gene sequence: CDR1 SGHRS, CDR2 YFSETQ. CDR3: CASSLIRDVATEAFF. The DNA of the CDR3 is TGCGCCAGCAGCCTCATCAGGGATGTTGCCACTGAAGCTTTCTTT. Variable domain in full (rest from reference TRBV5-1 and TRBJ1-1): KAGVTQTPRYLIKTRGQQVTLSCSPISGHRSVSWYQQTPGQGLQFLFEYFSETQRNKGNFPGRFSGRQFSNSRSEMNVSTLELGDSALYLCASSLIRDVATEAFFGQGTRLTVV.

The CDR3 loop is CASSIVGGVETAFF. The CDR3 region has the DNA TGTGCCAGTAGTATAGTGGGGGGGGTGGAAACGGCTTTCTTT. The genes are TRBV19 and TRBJ1-1, with D perhaps matching TRBD1 (5 bases). Germline lookup yields CDR1 LNHDA and CDR2 SQIVND (reference sequence). The V and J ends lost 1 base and 11 bases respectively, with 17 bases between them. This CDR3 contains 14 residues. The full variable domain, rest sourced from reference TRBV19 and TRBJ1-1, is DGGITQSPKYLFRKEGQNVTLSCEQNLNHDAMYWYRQDPGQGLRLIYYSQIVNDFQKGDIAEGYSVSREKKESFPLTVTSAQKNPTAFYLCASSIVGGVETAFFGQGTRLTVV.

The chain is built from TRBV15 and TRBJ1-5; D remains ambiguous. The germline gives CDR1 LNHNV, CDR2 YYDKDF (reference sequence). CDR3 size: 16 residues. Deletions cut 1 base from V and 2 bases from J, with 12 bases between. The CDR3 DNA reads as TGTGCCACCAGCAGAGGTCGAGGGAGTGGCAATCAGCCCCAGCATTTT. Protein product: CATSRGRGSGNQPQHF.

The chain has TRBV7-2 and TRBJ2-5; 7 bases are a match to TRBD2. Per germline, CDR1 SGHTA and CDR2 FQGNSA. Trimming removed 5 bases from V and 3 bases from J; junction bases left unmatched: 9. The CDR3 is 15 amino acids. CDR3 in amino acids: CASSRPVGGEETQYF. The DNA for the CDR3 is TGTGCCAGCAGCCGACCCGTGGGGGGGGAAGAGACCCAGTACTTC. Combining the CDR3 with reference TRBV7-2 and TRBJ2-5 gives the whole variable domain GAGVSQSPSNKVTEKGKDVELRCDPISGHTALYWYRQSLGQGLEFLIYFQGNSAPDKSGLPSDRFSAERTGGSVSTLTIQRTQQEDSAVYLCASSRPVGGEETQYFGPGTRLLVL.

The gene calls are TRBV7-2 and TRBJ1-3; D possibly corresponds to TRBD1 (5 bases). V lost 0 bases to trimming and J lost 4 bases, with 16 bases between them. This CDR3 comprises 17 residues. Germline lookup yields CDR1 SGHTA and CDR2 FQGNSA. This chain's CDR3 is CASSLAVSGYFGNTIYF. For the CDR3, the DNA is TGTGCCAGCAGCTTAGCGGTATCAGGGTACTTCGGAAACACCATATATTTT.

This sequence joins TRBV7-3 and TRBJ2-2, with 12 positions matching TRBD1. There are 19 residues in the CDR3. Trimming cost V 0 bases and J 1 base; bases outside gene matches: 6. CDR1 and CDR2 (germline): SGHTA, FQGTGA. CDR3 coding DNA: TGTGCCAGCAGCTTAACCCCGTGGGACAGGGGGCGGAACACCGGGGAGCTGTTTTTT. Residues: CASSLTPWDRGRNTGELFF.

The chain links TRBV27 to TRBJ1-1, with TRBD1 matching 9 bases. With 3 bases clipped from V and 8 bases from J, the junction kept 7 bases outside the gene matches. The CDR3 is 14 amino acids. The germline gives CDR1 MNHEY, CDR2 SMNVEV (reference sequence). Here the CDR3 reads CASSFGTGGREAFF. The CDR3 coding sequence is TGTGCCAGCAGTTTCGGCACAGGGGGCAGGGAAGCTTTCTTT.

The sample holds one count of this clone. This chain connects TRBV19 to TRBJ1-1; no reliable D call. Germline lookup yields CDR1 LNHDA and CDR2 SQIVND (reference sequence). Trimming took 10 bases from V and 5 from J, leaving 11 bases between them. The CDR3 covers 11 residues. The CDR3 DNA reads TGTGCCACTTCGCTACTTACTGAAGCTTTCTTT. Its translation is CATSLLTEAFF.

The rearrangement links TRBV6-1 to TRBJ1-1; 7 nucleotides line up with TRBD1. Germline V lookup: CDR1 MNHNS, CDR2 SASEGT. V lost 0 bases, J lost 1 base, and 11 bases stayed unmatched. The CDR3 has 18 residues. CDR3: CASSEAWPGQFKNTEAFF. CDR3 in DNA: TGTGCCAGCAGTGAAGCGTGGCCGGGACAGTTCAAGAACACTGAAGCTTTCTTT.